The source of this TCR beta chain is a study of cytomegalovirus exposure and HLA in healthy donors. Study observations and caveats: The study dropped some indistinguishable V segments, TRBV6-2 and TRBV6-3 among them. Association with HLA alleles at 0.05 false discovery rate was found for roughly 17,000 TCR beta sequences in a later analysis.

Primers: 60 Vbeta forward and 13 Jbeta reverse. Sequencing was performed with immunoSEQ multiplex PCR; in TCRdb, only in-frame clones are kept and a portion is missing. The sample has about 220,000 clones, over 65% seen once. Germline CDR1 SGHRS, CDR2 YFSETQ. Trimming shortened V by 1 base and J by 8 bases, and 9 bases separated the two germline ends. This CDR3 comprises 12 residues. This clone has only one observation. Its antigen is undetermined. The sequencing input was PBMCs. The origin of this receptor is a man aged 18 to 29 in good health and CMV-seronegative. The rearrangement uses TRBV5-1 and TRBJ1-2; no firm D call. CDR3 protein: CASSLSGEGYTF. DNA for the CDR3: TGCGCCAGCAGCTTGTCAGGTGAAGGCTACACCTTC.